The sequence of this T cell receptor beta chain was determined in a study of post-analysis software for immune sequencing data. Findings of the study overall: Samples from one preparation batch, clustered by F measure, grouped strongly together. Five or six TRBV segments, TRBV5-6, TRBV5-1 and TRBV20-1 among them, were found more frequent in patients than controls.

Researchers reported that TCR beta cDNA libraries carried unique molecular identifiers. TCRdb recomputed calls from the PCR reads with MiXCR, one row per CDR3 protein. The data hold roughly 430,000 distinct CDR3 sequences, with approximately 37% observed a single time. Per the germline V gene, CDR1 is SGHDT and CDR2 is YYEEEE. The CDR3 runs to 15 residues. On this clonotype itself: The antigen remains unidentified.

Sequenced: blood. V gene TRBV5-6 combines with J gene TRBJ2-5; 7 nucleotides match TRBD1. The closer fit of TRBJ2-7 to the DNA end suggests the J call may be wrong. The sequence was obtained from a girl aged 2 to 10 with multiple sclerosis. The CDR3 DNA is TGTGCCAGCAGCTTGGCCGGGACAGCCATTTACGAGCAGTACTTC. It yields the protein CASSLAGTAIYEQYF.